Sequencing of this TCR beta chain was carried out in a study of blood T cells in healthy people across ages. General study results and limits: Unsorted PBMCs ruled out conclusive naive versus antigen-experienced comparison.

The use of a sample-barcoded 5' primer and a J-beta primer mix characterized a second PCR of roughly 6 to 12 cycles. Every molecule of cDNA carried a tag from a template-switch adaptor with 12 random nucleotides. Each CDR3 protein is one row after TCRdb ran MiXCR on the 5' RACE reads. The sample has 870,000 or so distinct CDR3 sequences, 29% seen once; the top ten hold around 16%. Germline assignment: CDR1 DFQATT and CDR2 SNEGSKA (reference sequence). The V end was cut by 4 bases, the J end by 0 bases, with 12 bases between. The CDR3 sequence is 14 residues long. There are many counts of this clonotype. What it binds is unknown.

The sequence was obtained from an elderly woman in good health. Material for sequencing was blood. The chain links TRBV20-1 to TRBJ1-2; a possible D gene is TRBD1 (6 bases). CDR3 protein: CSATPTGANYGYTF. CDR3 DNA: TGCAGTGCTACCCCGACAGGCGCTAACTATGGCTACACCTTC.